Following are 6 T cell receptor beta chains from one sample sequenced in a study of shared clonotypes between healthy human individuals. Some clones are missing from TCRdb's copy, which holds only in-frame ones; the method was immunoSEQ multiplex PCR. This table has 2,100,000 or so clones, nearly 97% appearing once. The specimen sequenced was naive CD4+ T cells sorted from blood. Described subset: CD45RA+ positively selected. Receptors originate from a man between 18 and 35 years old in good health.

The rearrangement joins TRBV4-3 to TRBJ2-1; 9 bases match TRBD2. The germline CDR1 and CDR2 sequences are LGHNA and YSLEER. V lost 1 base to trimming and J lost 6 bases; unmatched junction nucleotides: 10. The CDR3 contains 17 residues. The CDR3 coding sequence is TGCGCCAGCAGCCAAGTCGTTTGGGCGGGAGGGGGCAATGAGCAGTTCTTC. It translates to CASSQVVWAGGGNEQFF.

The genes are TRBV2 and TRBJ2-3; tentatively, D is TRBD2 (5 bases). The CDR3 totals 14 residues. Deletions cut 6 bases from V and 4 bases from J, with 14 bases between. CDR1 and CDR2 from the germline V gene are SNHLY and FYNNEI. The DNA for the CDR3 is TGTGCCAGCAGACAACAAGCGGTCCCAGATACGCAGTATTTT. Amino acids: CASRQQAVPDTQYF.

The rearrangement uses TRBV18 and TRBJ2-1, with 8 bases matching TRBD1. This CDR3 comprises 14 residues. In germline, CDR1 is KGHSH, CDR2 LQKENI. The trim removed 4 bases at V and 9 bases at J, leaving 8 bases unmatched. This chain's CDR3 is CASSQTTGASEQFF. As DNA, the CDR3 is TGTGCCAGCTCACAAACGACAGGGGCGAGTGAGCAGTTCTTC.

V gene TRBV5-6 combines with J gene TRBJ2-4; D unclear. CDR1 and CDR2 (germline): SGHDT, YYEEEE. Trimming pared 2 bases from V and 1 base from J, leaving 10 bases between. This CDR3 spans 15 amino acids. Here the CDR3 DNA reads TGTGCCAGCAGCTTTTCAGGATTCGCCAAAAACATTCAGTACTTC. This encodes CASSFSGFAKNIQYF.

The CDR3 protein is CASMGGGLEQPQHF. CDR3 DNA: TGTGCCAGCATGGGAGGCGGACTCGAACAGCCCCAGCATTTT. The chain carries TRBV28 and TRBJ1-5, with D unclear. This CDR3 region has 14 residues. Germline CDR1 MDHEN, CDR2 SYDVKM. With 7 bases removed from V and 7 bases from J, the gap between germline ends came to 17 bases.

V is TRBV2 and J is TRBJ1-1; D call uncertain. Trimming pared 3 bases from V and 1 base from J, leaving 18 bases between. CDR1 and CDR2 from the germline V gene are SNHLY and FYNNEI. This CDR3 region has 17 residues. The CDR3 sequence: CASSEWANTGTNTEAFF. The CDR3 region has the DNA TGTGCCAGCAGTGAGTGGGCAAACACGGGAACGAACACTGAAGCTTTCTTT.